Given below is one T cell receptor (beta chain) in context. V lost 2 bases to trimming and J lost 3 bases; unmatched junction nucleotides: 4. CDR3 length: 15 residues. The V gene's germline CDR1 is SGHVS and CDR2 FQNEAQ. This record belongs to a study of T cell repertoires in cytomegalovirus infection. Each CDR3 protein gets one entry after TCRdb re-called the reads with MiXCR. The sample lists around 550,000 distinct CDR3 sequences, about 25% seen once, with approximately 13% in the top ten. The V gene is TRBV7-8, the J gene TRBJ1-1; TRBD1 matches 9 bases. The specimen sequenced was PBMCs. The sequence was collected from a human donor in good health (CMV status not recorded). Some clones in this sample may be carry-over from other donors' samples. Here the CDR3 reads CASSLSGTGYTEAFF. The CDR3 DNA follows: TGTGCCAGCAGCTTATCAGGGACAGGGTACACTGAAGCTTTCTTT. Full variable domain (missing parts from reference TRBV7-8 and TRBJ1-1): GAGVSQSPRYKVAKRGQDVALRCDPISGHVSLFWYQQALGQGPEFLTYFQNEAQLDKSGLPSDRFFAERPEGSVSTLKIQRTQQEDSAVYLCASSLSGTGYTEAFFGQGTRLTVV.